A selection of T cell receptor beta chains follows, all from one sample in a study of T cell responses to AZD1222 COVID-19 vaccine. Only in-frame clones appear in the TCRdb table, and some are missing; sequencing was by immunoSEQ multiplex PCR. The repertoire holds roughly 120,000 clones, with 88% as singletons. The sequenced sample was peripheral blood, obtained 28 days after the second AZD1222 dose. The receptor set was obtained from an adult who received the AZD1222 COVID-19 vaccine. CDR3s include the opening cysteine and the closing phenylalanine or tryptophan. A D gene is named only where the DNA matches it firmly. A row's size may be missing; if present it is once, few, many or a size class.

v_gene	len	abundance	d_gene	j_gene	CDR3nt	CDR3aa
TRBV10-3	11	.	.	TRBJ1-1	TGTGCCATCAGTGACAACACTGAAGCTTTCTTT	CAISDNTEAFF
TRBV24-1	14	.	.	TRBJ2-6	TGTGCCCCCGATGATGGCTCTGGGGCCAACGTCCTGACTTTC	CAPDDGSGANVLTF
TRBV7-9	16	.	.	TRBJ2-5	TGTGCCAGCAGCTTAGTGGTCCTAAGCCCCAAAGAGACCCAGTACTTC	CASSLVVLSPKETQYF
TRBV19	13	.	.	TRBJ2-7	TGTGCCAGTAGTTTCCAGGGAGGTGGGGAGCAGTACTTC	CASSFQGGGEQYF
TRBV5-1	15	once	TRBD1	TRBJ1-4	TGCGCCAGCAGCTGGGGGACAGGGGGAAATGAAAAACTGTTTTTT	CASSWGTGGNEKLFF
TRBV5-4	13	.	.	TRBJ1-2	TGTGCCAGCAGCTTGGGACAGGACTATGGCTACACCTTC	CASSLGQDYGYTF
TRBV25-1	12	.	.	TRBJ1-3	TGTGCCAGCAGTGAATGGGGGGTCCACGGATATTTT	CASSEWGVHGYF
TRBV4-2	15	.	.	TRBJ1-1	TGTGCCAGCAGCCAAGTGCCTCAGGGAGGCACTGAAGCTTTCTTT	CASSQVPQGGTEAFF
TRBV4-1	17	.	TRBD1	TRBJ2-7	TGCGCCAGCAGCCAGAGGCAGGGGGCAGTGGTCACCTACGAGCAGTACTTC	CASSQRQGAVVTYEQYF
TRBV3-1/TRBV3-2	15	.	TRBD1	TRBJ1-1	TGTGCCAGCAGCCAAGACGGGACAGGGGCTACTGAAGCTTTCTTT	CASSQDGTGATEAFF
TRBV7-2	16	.	TRBD2	TRBJ2-2	TGTGCCAGCAGAGGACTAGCGGGGGGCTACACCGGGGAGCTGTTTTTT	CASRGLAGGYTGELFF
TRBV21-1	20	.	.	TRBJ1-4	TGTGCCAGCAGCAAAGTTTTGCGAGGGCGACCGTACCTCGCGGCCGAAAAACTGTTTTTT	CASSKVLRGRPYLAAEKLFF
TRBV3-1/TRBV3-2	17	.	TRBD2	TRBJ2-3	TGTGCCAGCAGCCACTCGGGGGGGGTCACTAGCACAGATACGCAGTATTTT	CASSHSGGVTSTDTQYF